Following are 32 T cell receptor beta chains from one sample sequenced in a study of blood T cell repertoires in COVID-19. Libraries were prepared by immunoSEQ multiplex PCR; TCRdb keeps only in-frame clonotypes and omits some of them. This sample has roughly 200,000 clones, with less than 85% found just once. The specimen sequenced was PBMCs or T cells enriched from blood (not recorded which). All receptors derive from a man between 40 and 49 years old who had recovered from COVID-19.

The sample holds one count of this clone. The chain has TRBV18 and TRBJ2-7; D remains unclear. Between the trimmed V and J ends, which lost 2 bases and 9 bases, there was a span of 20 bases. CDR1 is KGHSH and CDR2 is LQKENI in the germline V gene. The CDR3 consists of 15 residues. The CDR3: CASSPEDRILRGQYF. CDR3 in DNA: TGTGCCAGCTCACCAGAAGACCGTATCCTGCGAGGGCAGTACTTC.

The rearrangement links TRBV28 to TRBJ2-1, with D maybe TRBD1 (6 bases). Trimming took 5 bases from V and 0 from J, leaving 14 bases between them. Germline V gives CDR1 MDHEN, CDR2 SYDVKM. This CDR3 is 16 amino acids long. The CDR3 nucleotides are TGTGCCAGCAGTAACCGACAGGCAAGCTCCTACAATGAGCAGTTCTTC. Translated: CASSNRQASSYNEQFF.

V is TRBV30 and J is TRBJ2-1, with unresolved D. The V gene lost 2 bases and the J gene lost 4 bases, with 3 bases spanning the gap. This CDR3 contains 11 residues. Germline V gene data show CDR1 as GTSNPN and CDR2 as SVGIG (reference sequence). The CDR3 DNA reads TGTGCCTGGAGTCCGTACAATGAGCAGTTCTTC. This gives the protein CAWSPYNEQFF.

In this sample, this clone turned up once. The J gene is TRBJ1-3, the V gene TRBV6-5; D call uncertain. Trimming removed 6 bases from V and 0 bases from J, with 9 bases in between. Germline V CDR1 and CDR2: MNHEY, SVGAGI. The CDR3 consists of 14 residues. Here the CDR3 DNA reads TGTGCCAGCAGCGAGGGCTACTCTGGAAACACCATATATTTT. It encodes CASSEGYSGNTIYF.

The chain employs TRBV7-6 and TRBJ1-1; D gene ambiguous. This CDR3 has 14 amino acids. Germline V lookup: CDR1 SGHVS, CDR2 FNYEAQ. The ends were cut back, 5 bases at V and 5 bases at J, with 15 bases in the middle. CDR3 in amino acids: CASSPPGRGTEAFF. CDR3 nucleotides: TGTGCCAGCAGCCCCCCCGGGCGCGGGACTGAAGCTTTCTTT.

This chain joins TRBV19 and TRBJ2-3; 10 nucleotides line up with TRBD2. This CDR3 has 16 residues. The V and J ends lost 6 bases and 5 bases, in that order; junction bases with no gene match: 11. Germline CDR1 and CDR2: LNHDA and SQIVND (reference sequence). The CDR3 sequence is CASRDLLAGTGDTQYF. For the CDR3, the DNA is TGTGCCAGTAGGGACCTACTAGCGGGGACAGGAGATACGCAGTATTTT.

This clone was counted between two and nine times. Here the CDR3 reads CASSLGFGTEAFF. For the CDR3, the DNA is TGCGCCAGCAGCTTGGGATTCGGGACTGAAGCTTTCTTT. V is TRBV5-1 and J is TRBJ1-1; D gene ambiguous. This CDR3 has 13 amino acids. CDR1 and CDR2 (germline): SGHRS, YFSETQ. The V and J ends lost 0 bases and 5 bases respectively, with 8 bases between them.

The chain is built from TRBV14 and TRBJ2-7, with TRBD2 matching over 9 bases. Germline values: CDR1 SGHDN, CDR2 FVKESK. J lost 6 bases, V lost 2 bases, and 8 bases had no gene match. There are 15 residues in the CDR3. The CDR3 sequence is CASSQHPSGMSEQYF. The CDR3 DNA is TGTGCCAGCAGCCAACACCCTAGCGGGATGAGCGAGCAGTACTTC.

The rearrangement links TRBV6-5 to TRBJ1-1; 7 nucleotides line up with TRBD1. Trimming cost V 7 bases and J 0 bases; bases outside gene matches: 5. Germline lookup yields CDR1 MNHEY and CDR2 SVGAGI. The CDR3 runs to 14 residues. In DNA form, the CDR3 reads TGTGCCAGCACTAAACAGGGGATGAACACTGAAGCTTTCTTT. Translation: CASTKQGMNTEAFF.

The chain is built from TRBV7-2 and TRBJ1-6; tentative D call: TRBD1 (6 bases). V lost 5 bases to trimming and J lost 9 bases, with 11 bases between them. Germline assignment: CDR1 SGHTA and CDR2 FQGNSA. The CDR3 covers 13 residues. CDR3 nucleotide sequence: TGTGCCAGCAGCACCGACAGGTTTTCACCCCTCCACTTT. This encodes CASSTDRFSPLHF.

The chain links TRBV30 to TRBJ1-1, with a possible D match to TRBD1 (5 bases). CDR3 size: 13 residues. Germline assignment: CDR1 GTSNPN and CDR2 SVGIG (reference sequence). The V end lost 7 bases, the J end lost 1 base, and 13 bases lay between the germline ends. DNA of the CDR3: TGTGCCTTCGACAGCCTGGGGAACACTGAAGCTTTCTTT. Translation: CAFDSLGNTEAFF.

The chain couples TRBV2 to TRBJ1-2; D uncertain. This CDR3 region has 15 residues. The V end was cut by 4 bases, the J end by 4 bases, with 16 bases between. Per germline, CDR1 SNHLY and CDR2 FYNNEI. The CDR3 here is CASSADTPALYGYTF. Here the CDR3 DNA reads TGTGCCAGCAGTGCAGACACGCCCGCGCTCTATGGCTACACCTTC. The full variable domain, its missing parts supplied by reference TRBV2 and TRBJ1-2, is EPEVTQTPSHQVTQMGQEVILRCVPISNHLYFYWYRQILGQKVEFLVSFYNNEISEKSEIFDDQFSVERPDGSNFTLKIRSTKLEDSAMYFCASSADTPALYGYTFGSGTRLTVV.

This clone came up a few times. The rearrangement uses TRBV6-2 or TRBV6-3 and TRBJ1-4, with D uncertain. Looked up from germline, CDR1 is MNHEY and CDR2 is SVGEGT. The V end lost 0 bases, the J end lost 3 bases, and 14 bases lay between the germline ends. CDR3 length: 17 amino acids. The CDR3 loop is CASSYSIGAGANEKLFF. CDR3 DNA sequence: TGTGCCAGCAGTTACTCGATTGGAGCCGGGGCTAATGAAAAACTGTTTTTT.

V usage is TRBV15 and J usage is TRBJ1-6; tentative D call: TRBD1 (5 bases). Per germline, CDR1 LNHNV and CDR2 YYDKDF (reference sequence). V was clipped by 4 bases and J by 4 bases, with 23 bases between them. CDR3 size: 19 residues. The CDR3 DNA reads TGTGCCACCAGCACCGGGTTAGGAGGGGTCCTGGGTTATAATTCACCCCTCCACTTT. Translating it yields CATSTGLGGVLGYNSPLHF.

This chain uses TRBV18 with TRBJ1-5; TRBD1 might be the D (5 bases). V shed 3 bases and J shed 0 bases, with 6 bases lying between them. Per the germline V gene, CDR1 is KGHSH and CDR2 is LQKENI. CDR3 size: 14 residues. The CDR3 loop reads CASSPDNSNQPQHF. The CDR3 nucleotides are TGTGCCAGCTCACCGGACAATAGCAATCAGCCCCAGCATTTT.

This chain uses TRBV19 with TRBJ1-2; 7 bases agree with TRBD1. Germline-derived CDR1 and CDR2 are LNHDA and SQIVND (reference sequence). V shed 4 bases and J 3 bases; nucleotides not matched to a gene: 2. The CDR3 consists of 13 residues. The chain's CDR3 is CASSTGGHYGYTF. The CDR3 DNA reads TGTGCCAGTAGTACAGGGGGACACTATGGCTACACCTTC.

The CDR3 nucleotides read TGTGCCAGCAGCCTGACTAGCGGGAGGGGCACAGATACGCAGTATTTT. Amino acid sequence: CASSLTSGRGTDTQYF. This chain links TRBV11-3 with TRBJ2-3, with TRBD2 identical over 14 bases. CDR1 and CDR2 (germline): SGHNT, YENEEA. J was trimmed by 1 base and V by 5 bases; bases with no gene match: 2. The CDR3 totals 16 residues.

The chain joins TRBV18 to TRBJ2-1; a possible D gene is TRBD2 (6 bases). Germline CDR1 is KGHSH and CDR2 is LQKENI. The CDR3 is 15 amino acids. V shed 2 bases and J shed 6 bases, with 14 bases lying between them. CDR3 DNA sequence: TGTGCCAGCTCACCAGGGTCCACGGAGGGCAATGAGCAGTTCTTC. Its translation is CASSPGSTEGNEQFF.

This chain links TRBV9 with TRBJ2-1; 10 positions match TRBD1. The CDR3 totals 15 residues. Germline V lookup: CDR1 SGDLS, CDR2 YYNGEE. J was trimmed by 7 bases and V by 0 bases; bases with no gene match: 4. This CDR3 is CASSVGTGGSNEQFF. In nucleotides, the CDR3 is TGTGCCAGCAGCGTAGGGACAGGGGGTTCTAATGAGCAGTTCTTC.

This clone was seen once. The chain links TRBV2 to TRBJ2-2; TRBD1 aligns across 7 bases. CDR1 SNHLY and CDR2 FYNNEI come from the germline V gene. The CDR3 is made up of 14 amino acids. V gave up 11 bases and J gave up 1 base; unmatched junction bases: 7. The CDR3 bases are TGTGCCGACAGGGCAGGGGAGAACACCGGGGAGCTGTTTTTT. This translates into CADRAGENTGELFF.

The J gene is TRBJ1-1, the V gene TRBV5-5, with TRBD1 matching over 8 bases. The V and J ends lost 2 bases and 10 bases, in that order; junction bases with no gene match: 10. Germline values: CDR1 SGHKS, CDR2 YYEKEE (reference sequence). This CDR3 contains 14 residues. CDR3 residues: CASSFSGGGVGAFF. CDR3 DNA sequence: TGTGCCAGCAGCTTTTCAGGGGGCGGTGTTGGAGCTTTCTTT.

The chain uses TRBV4-1 and TRBJ2-5; 11 bases are shared with TRBD2. CDR1 is MGHRA and CDR2 is YSYEKL in the germline V gene. The ends lost 0 bases at V and 14 bases at J; junction bases unmatched: 5. There are 13 residues in the CDR3. CDR3 region: CASSQELGLAVYF. The CDR3 region has the DNA TGCGCCAGCAGCCAAGAATTGGGACTAGCGGTATACTTC.

The chain is built from TRBV18 and TRBJ1-1; the D is unclear. Trimming took 1 base from V and 5 from J, leaving 14 bases between them. This CDR3 spans 15 amino acids. Germline V lookup: CDR1 KGHSH, CDR2 LQKENI. In nucleotides, the CDR3 is TGTGCCAGCTCACCACAGCGAACGGAGGGTACTGAAGCTTTCTTT. This sequence encodes CASSPQRTEGTEAFF.

The chain joins TRBV5-1 to TRBJ2-7; 10 nucleotides match TRBD2. V was pared by 1 base and J by 4 bases, with 8 bases of the junction left unmatched. CDR1 is SGHRS and CDR2 is YFSETQ in the germline V gene. The CDR3 covers 16 residues. CDR3 loop: CASSLLEASGGYEQYF. CDR3 bases: TGCGCCAGCAGCTTGCTTGAGGCTAGCGGGGGATACGAGCAGTACTTC.

This chain connects TRBV18 to TRBJ2-6; 7 bases agree with TRBD2. This CDR3 has 18 residues. Germline assignment: CDR1 KGHSH and CDR2 LQKENI. V lost 3 bases and J lost 4; bases outside the gene matches: 12. This CDR3 is CASSPGGAALGGANVLTF. The CDR3 DNA reads as TGTGCCAGCTCACCGGGAGGGGCAGCCCTGGGAGGGGCCAACGTCCTGACTTTC. Filled out from reference TRBV18 and TRBJ2-6, the complete variable domain reads NAGVMQNPRHLVRRRGQEARLRCSPMKGHSHVYWYRQLPEEGLKFMVYLQKENIIDESGMPKERFSAEFPKEGPSILRIQQVVRGDSAAYFCASSPGGAALGGANVLTFGAGSRLTVL.

This clone was recorded many times. V and J are TRBV19 and TRBJ2-1, with a tentative D call TRBD1 (5 bases). CDR1 and CDR2 from the germline V gene are LNHDA and SQIVND (reference sequence). V gave up 6 bases and J gave up 8 bases, with 11 bases separating them. This CDR3 has 12 residues. The CDR3: CASSLSGYEQFF. As DNA, the CDR3 is TGTGCCAGTAGCCTATCAGGGTATGAGCAGTTCTTC.

V and J are TRBV20-1 and TRBJ2-1; perhaps TRBD2 as D (6 bases). The V end was cut by 3 bases, the J end by 2 bases, with 17 bases between. CDR1 and CDR2 from the germline V gene are DFQATT and SNEGSKA (reference sequence). The CDR3 sequence is 16 residues long. Here the CDR3 reads CSASEQGRLAYNEQFF. The CDR3 nucleotides are TGCAGTGCTAGTGAACAAGGGAGGTTGGCCTACAATGAGCAGTTCTTC.

This chain joins TRBV5-6 and TRBJ2-1; the D gene is possibly TRBD1 (6 bases). This CDR3 is built from 14 residues. CDR1 and CDR2 (germline): SGHDT, YYEEEE. Trimming stripped 3 bases from V and 3 bases from J, with 10 bases between. The CDR3 spells CASSSEGDYNEQFF. In DNA form, the CDR3 reads TGTGCCAGCAGCTCCGAGGGGGACTACAATGAGCAGTTCTTC.

The rearrangement links TRBV7-9 to TRBJ1-4; D is unclear. The CDR3 is 14 amino acids. Between the trimmed V and J ends, which lost 5 bases and 3 bases, there was a span of 10 bases. Germline V gives CDR1 SEHNR, CDR2 FQNEAQ (reference sequence). As DNA, the CDR3 is TGTGCCAGCAGCGTAGAAAGAGCTAATGAAAAACTGTTTTTT. Translation: CASSVERANEKLFF.

The chain combines TRBV7-9 with TRBJ2-3; D unresolved. Trimming left V 3 bases short and J 4 bases short, with 5 bases between. CDR3 length: 12 amino acids. Germline V gives CDR1 SEHNR, CDR2 FQNEAQ (reference sequence). The CDR3 nucleotides read TGTGCCAGCAGCTTGAGGTCAGATACGCAGTATTTT. It specifies CASSLRSDTQYF.

As concerns this clone: The junction departs from the called germline gene at one end, perhaps through a read error. V usage is TRBV18 and J usage is TRBJ1-1; D not certain. This CDR3 contains 13 residues. In germline, CDR1 is KGHSH, CDR2 LQKENI. The CDR3 sequence is CASSPGGKSRVLF. The CDR3 coding sequence is TGTGCCAGCTCACCAGGCGGGAAGTCCCGGGTTCTCTTT.

The V and J genes are TRBV7-2 and TRBJ1-6; D is unclear. V was clipped by 1 base and J by 10 bases, with 11 bases between them. Looked up from germline, CDR1 is SGHTA and CDR2 is FQGNSA. The CDR3 has 14 amino acids. The CDR3 loop reads CASSLGGMGSPLHF. The CDR3 DNA is TGTGCCAGCAGCTTAGGAGGGATGGGATCACCCCTCCACTTT.